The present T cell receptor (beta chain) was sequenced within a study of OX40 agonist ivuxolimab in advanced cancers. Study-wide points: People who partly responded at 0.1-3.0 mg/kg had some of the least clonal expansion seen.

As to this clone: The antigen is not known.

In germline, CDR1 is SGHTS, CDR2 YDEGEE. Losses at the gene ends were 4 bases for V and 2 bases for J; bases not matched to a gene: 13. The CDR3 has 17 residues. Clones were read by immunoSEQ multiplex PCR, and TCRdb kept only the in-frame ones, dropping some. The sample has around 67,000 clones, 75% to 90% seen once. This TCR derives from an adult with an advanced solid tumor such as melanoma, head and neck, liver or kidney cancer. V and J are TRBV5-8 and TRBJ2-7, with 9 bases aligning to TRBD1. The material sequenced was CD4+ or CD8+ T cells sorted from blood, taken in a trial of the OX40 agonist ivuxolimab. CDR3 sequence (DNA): TGTGCCAGCAGCCCATCACTGGGACAGGGCGCTACCTACGAGCAGTACTTC. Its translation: CASSPSLGQGATYEQYF.